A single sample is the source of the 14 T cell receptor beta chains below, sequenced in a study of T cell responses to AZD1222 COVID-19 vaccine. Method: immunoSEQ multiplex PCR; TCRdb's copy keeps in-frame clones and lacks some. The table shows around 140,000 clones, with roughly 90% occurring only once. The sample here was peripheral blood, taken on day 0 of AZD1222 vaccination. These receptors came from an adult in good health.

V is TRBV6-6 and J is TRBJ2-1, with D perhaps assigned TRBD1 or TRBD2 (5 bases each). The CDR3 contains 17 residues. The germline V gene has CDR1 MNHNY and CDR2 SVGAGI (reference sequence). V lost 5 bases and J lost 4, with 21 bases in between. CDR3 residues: CASSRHLEGIHYNEQFF. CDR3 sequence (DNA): TGTGCCAGCAGTCGCCACCTAGAGGGGATCCATTACAATGAGCAGTTCTTC.

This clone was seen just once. CDR3 in amino acids: CASSLESIYNEQFF. CDR3 bases: TGTGCCAGCAGCCTGGAATCAATATACAATGAGCAGTTCTTC. The chain joins TRBV7-2 to TRBJ2-1; D not certain. This CDR3 has 14 amino acids. V lost 5 bases and J 4 bases, leaving 12 bases between the germline ends. The V gene's germline CDR1 is SGHTA and CDR2 FQGNSA.

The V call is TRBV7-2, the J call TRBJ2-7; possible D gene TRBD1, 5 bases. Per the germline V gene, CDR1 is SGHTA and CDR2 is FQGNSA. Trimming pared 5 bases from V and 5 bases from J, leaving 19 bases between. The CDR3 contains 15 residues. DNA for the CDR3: TGTGCCAGCAGCAAGAACACAGGTGCTTGGAACGAGCAGTACTTC. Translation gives CASSKNTGAWNEQYF.

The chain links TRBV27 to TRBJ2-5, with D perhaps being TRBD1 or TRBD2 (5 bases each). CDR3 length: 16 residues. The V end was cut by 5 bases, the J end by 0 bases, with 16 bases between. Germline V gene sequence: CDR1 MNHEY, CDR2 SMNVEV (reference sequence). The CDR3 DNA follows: TGTGCCAGCAGTGCCCGGACCCTGGGGGACCAAGAGACCCAGTACTTC. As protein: CASSARTLGDQETQYF.

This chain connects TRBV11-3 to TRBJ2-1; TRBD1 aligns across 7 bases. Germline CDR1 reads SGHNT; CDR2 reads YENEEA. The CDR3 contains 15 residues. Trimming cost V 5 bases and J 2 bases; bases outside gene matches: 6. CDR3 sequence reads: CASSPPGTAYNEQFF. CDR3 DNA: TGTGCCAGCAGCCCCCCAGGGACAGCCTACAATGAGCAGTTCTTC.

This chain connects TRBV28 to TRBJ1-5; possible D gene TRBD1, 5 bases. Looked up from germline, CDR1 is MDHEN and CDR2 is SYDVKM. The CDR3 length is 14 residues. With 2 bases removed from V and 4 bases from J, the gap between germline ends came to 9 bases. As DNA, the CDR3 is TGTGCCAGCAGTTTAATACAGGTGAATCAGCCCCAGCATTTT. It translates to CASSLIQVNQPQHF.

The CDR3 DNA reads as TGTGCCAGCGGGACAGGGCCTTCACCCCTCCACTTT. Its protein product is CASGTGPSPLHF. J is TRBJ1-6 and V is TRBV13; 9 bases are a match to TRBD1. J gave up 9 bases and V 8 bases, and 2 bases lay outside the gene matches. The CDR3 contains 12 residues. Germline assignment: CDR1 PRHDT and CDR2 FYEKMQ (reference sequence).

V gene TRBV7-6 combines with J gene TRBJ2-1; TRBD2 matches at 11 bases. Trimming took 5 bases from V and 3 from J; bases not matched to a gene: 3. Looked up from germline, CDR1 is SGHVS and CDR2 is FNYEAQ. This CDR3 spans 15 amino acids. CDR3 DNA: TGTGCCAGCAGCCTACTAGCGGGGGTCTACAATGAGCAGTTCTTC. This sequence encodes CASSLLAGVYNEQFF.

This CDR3 reads CASSLAGVNTGELFF. CDR3 bases: TGTGCCAGCAGCTTAGCAGGGGTGAACACCGGGGAGCTGTTTTTT. The chain carries TRBV7-6 and TRBJ2-2; perhaps TRBD1 as D (5 bases). The length of the CDR3 is 15 residues. Germline values: CDR1 SGHVS, CDR2 FNYEAQ. Trimming shortened V by 0 bases and J by 1 base, and 6 bases separated the two germline ends.

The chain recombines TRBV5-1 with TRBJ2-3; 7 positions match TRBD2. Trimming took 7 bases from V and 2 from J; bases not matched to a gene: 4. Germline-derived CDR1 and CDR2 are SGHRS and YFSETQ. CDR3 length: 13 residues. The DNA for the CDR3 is TGCGCCAGCCAGGCGGGGGACACAGATACGCAGTATTTT. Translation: CASQAGDTDTQYF.

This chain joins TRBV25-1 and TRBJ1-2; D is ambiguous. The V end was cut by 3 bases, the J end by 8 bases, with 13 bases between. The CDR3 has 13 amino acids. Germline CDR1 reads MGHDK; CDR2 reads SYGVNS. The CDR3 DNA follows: TGTGCCAGCAGTGAGCCTTCGTCCGTGGGCTACACCTTC. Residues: CASSEPSSVGYTF.

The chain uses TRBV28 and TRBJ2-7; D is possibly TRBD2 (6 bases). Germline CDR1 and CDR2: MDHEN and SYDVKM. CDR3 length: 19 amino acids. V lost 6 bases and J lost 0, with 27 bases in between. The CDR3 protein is CASSAAFNQGSGSSYEQYF. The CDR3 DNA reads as TGTGCCAGCAGCGCCGCATTCAATCAAGGCTCCGGGAGCTCCTACGAGCAGTACTTC.

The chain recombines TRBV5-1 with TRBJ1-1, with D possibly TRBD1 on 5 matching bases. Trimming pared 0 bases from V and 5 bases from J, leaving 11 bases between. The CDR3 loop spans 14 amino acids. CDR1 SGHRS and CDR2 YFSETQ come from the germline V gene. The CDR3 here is CASSLGIGETEAFF. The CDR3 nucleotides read TGCGCCAGCAGCTTGGGGATAGGGGAAACTGAAGCTTTCTTT.

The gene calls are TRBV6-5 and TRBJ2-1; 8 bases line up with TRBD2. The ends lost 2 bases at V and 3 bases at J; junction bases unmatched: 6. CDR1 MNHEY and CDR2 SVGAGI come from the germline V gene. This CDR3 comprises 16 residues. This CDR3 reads CASSYPGLDFYNEQFF. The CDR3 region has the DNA TGTGCCAGCAGTTACCCGGGACTAGATTTCTACAATGAGCAGTTCTTC.